The T cell receptor (beta chain) under discussion was sequenced for a study of regulatory T cells in long-lasting Graves disease. CDR1 and CDR2 from the germline V gene are SGHRS and YFSETQ. CDR3 size: 13 residues. Trimming cost V 0 bases and J 7 bases, with 7 bases left between them. Study-wide results and limits: Patients with persistent Graves' had lower TCR diversity than newly diagnosed patients. Fewer public clonotypes were shared by new patients (around 990) than by persistent patients (roughly 2,500).

Assembly of TCR beta libraries relied on iRepertoire HTBI primers together with Arm-PCR of CDR3 regions. TCRdb re-analysed the multiplex PCR reads in MiXCR, keeping a single row per CDR3 protein. The sample records 560,000 or so distinct CDR3 sequences, about 16% being singletons. This clonotype has just a few counts. The antigen remains undetermined. Specified time point: newly diagnosed GD, antithyroid drugs for less than 3 months. PBMCs provided the RNA from which the TCR library was made. Another study also made use of these data, one on T cells in Graves' hyperthyroidism and ophthalmopathy. That publication notes: Using the HTBI primer set, a first-round RT-PCR was run on the TCR CDR3. Most thyroid clonotypes that were expanded above 0.001 also turned up in blood.

The TCR comes from a man aged 18 to 30 with Graves disease. This chain uses TRBV5-1 with TRBJ2-2, with D hard to call. Here the sequenced sample was peripheral blood mononuclear cells (PBMCs), taken at new diagnosis, from a patient treated with antithyroid drugs. The CDR3 reads CASSLGAGGELFF. The CDR3 nucleotides read TGCGCCAGCAGCTTGGGGGCTGGCGGGGAGCTGTTTTTT.